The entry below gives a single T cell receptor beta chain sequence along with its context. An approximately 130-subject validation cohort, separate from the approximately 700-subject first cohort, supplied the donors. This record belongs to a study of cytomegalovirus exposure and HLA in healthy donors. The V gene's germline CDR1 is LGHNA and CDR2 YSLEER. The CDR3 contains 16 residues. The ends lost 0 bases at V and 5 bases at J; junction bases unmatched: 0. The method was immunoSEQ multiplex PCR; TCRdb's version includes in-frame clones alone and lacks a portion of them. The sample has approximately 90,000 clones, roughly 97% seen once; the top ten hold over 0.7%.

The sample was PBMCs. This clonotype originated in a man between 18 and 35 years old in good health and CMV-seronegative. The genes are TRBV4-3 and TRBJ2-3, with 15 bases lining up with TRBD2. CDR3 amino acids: CASSQEGLAGGDTQYF. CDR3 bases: TGCGCCAGCAGCCAAGAGGGACTAGCGGGAGGAGATACGCAGTATTTT.